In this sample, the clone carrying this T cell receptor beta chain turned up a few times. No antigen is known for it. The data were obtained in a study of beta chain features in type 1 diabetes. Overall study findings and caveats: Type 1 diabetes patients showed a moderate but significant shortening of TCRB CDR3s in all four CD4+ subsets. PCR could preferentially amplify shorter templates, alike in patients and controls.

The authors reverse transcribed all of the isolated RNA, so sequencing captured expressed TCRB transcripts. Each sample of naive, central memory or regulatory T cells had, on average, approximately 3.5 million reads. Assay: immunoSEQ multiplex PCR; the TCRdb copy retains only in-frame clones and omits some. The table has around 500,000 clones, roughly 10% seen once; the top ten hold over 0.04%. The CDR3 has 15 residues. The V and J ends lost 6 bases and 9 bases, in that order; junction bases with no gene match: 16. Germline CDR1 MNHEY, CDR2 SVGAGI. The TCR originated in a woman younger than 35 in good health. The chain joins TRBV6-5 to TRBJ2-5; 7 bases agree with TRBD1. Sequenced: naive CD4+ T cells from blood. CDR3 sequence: CASRAERTGLRAQYF. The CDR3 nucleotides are TGTGCCAGCAGGGCCGAGAGGACAGGCCTCCGGGCCCAGTACTTC.